One sample yielded the 4 T cell receptor beta chains listed below, sequenced in a study of blood T cell repertoires in COVID-19. The method was immunoSEQ multiplex PCR; TCRdb's version includes in-frame clones alone and lacks a portion of them. The table records tens of thousands of clones, around 89% of them present only once. The sequencing sample was made of peripheral blood. Receptors were obtained from a woman older than 75 with acute or convalescent COVID-19.

This clone was seen only a few times. Germline is not matched at one junction end, which may reflect a read error. The rearrangement uses TRBV7-7 and TRBJ2-7, with TRBD2 matching 9 bases. The CDR3 runs 15 residues. Per germline, CDR1 SSHAT and CDR2 FNYEAQ (reference sequence). CDR3 amino acids: CASSLAAGGPYEQYF. The DNA of the CDR3 is TGTGCTAGCAGCTTAGCGGCGGGGGGGCCCTACGAGCAGTACTTC.

The genes are TRBV6-5 and TRBJ1-6, with 8 bases fitting TRBD1. Trimming took 0 bases from V and 10 from J; bases not matched to a gene: 5. Looked up from germline, CDR1 is MNHEY and CDR2 is SVGAGI. CDR3 length equals 15 residues. The CDR3 DNA reads TGTGCCAGCAGTTACTCGCACAGGGGGGAATCACCCCTCCACTTT. Amino acids: CASSYSHRGESPLHF.

The genes are TRBV19 and TRBJ1-5; TRBD1 is a possible D gene (5 bases). V shed 6 bases and J shed 6 bases, with 12 bases lying between them. In germline, CDR1 is LNHDA, CDR2 SQIVND (reference sequence). CDR3 length: 13 residues. The CDR3 DNA reads TGTGCCAGTAGCCCGCAGGGAATTCAGCCCCAGCATTTT. This codes for CASSPQGIQPQHF.

The chain combines TRBV5-6 with TRBJ1-5, with 12 nucleotides matching TRBD1. Germline values: CDR1 SGHDT, CDR2 YYEEEE. The J segment lost 2 bases and the V segment lost 3 bases, leaving 3 bases of the junction unmatched. The CDR3 sequence is 16 residues long. The DNA for the CDR3 is TGTGCCAGCAGCTGGGGGACAGGGGGCGGCAATCAGCCCCAGCATTTT. Protein product: CASSWGTGGGNQPQHF. The variable domain in full, with the rest retrieved from reference TRBV5-6 and TRBJ1-5, is DAGVTQSPTHLIKTRGQQVTLRCSPKSGHDTVSWYQQALGQGPQFIFQYYEEEERQRGNFPDRFSGHQFPNYSSELNVNALLLGDSALYLCASSWGTGGGNQPQHFGDGTRLSIL.